This T cell receptor beta chain derives from a study of T cells after yellow fever vaccination. The CDR3 has 15 residues. The J segment lost 2 bases and the V segment lost 4 bases, leaving 3 bases of the junction unmatched. CDR1 KGHDR and CDR2 SFDVKD come from the germline V gene. This clonotype was observed once. Via MiXCR, TCRdb re-called the 5' RACE reads, giving one row per CDR3 protein. The table shows about 630,000 distinct CDR3 sequences, with over 9% occurring only once. V usage is TRBV24-1 and J usage is TRBJ2-3; TRBD2 matches at 9 bases. The sequences come from PBMCs, collected on the day of the yellow fever booster vaccination. The TCR comes from a man between 25 and 39 years old who received the YFV17D yellow fever vaccine. The CDR3 sequence is CATSESGRNTDTQYF. As DNA, the CDR3 is TGTGCCACCAGTGAGAGCGGGAGGAACACAGATACGCAGTATTTT.